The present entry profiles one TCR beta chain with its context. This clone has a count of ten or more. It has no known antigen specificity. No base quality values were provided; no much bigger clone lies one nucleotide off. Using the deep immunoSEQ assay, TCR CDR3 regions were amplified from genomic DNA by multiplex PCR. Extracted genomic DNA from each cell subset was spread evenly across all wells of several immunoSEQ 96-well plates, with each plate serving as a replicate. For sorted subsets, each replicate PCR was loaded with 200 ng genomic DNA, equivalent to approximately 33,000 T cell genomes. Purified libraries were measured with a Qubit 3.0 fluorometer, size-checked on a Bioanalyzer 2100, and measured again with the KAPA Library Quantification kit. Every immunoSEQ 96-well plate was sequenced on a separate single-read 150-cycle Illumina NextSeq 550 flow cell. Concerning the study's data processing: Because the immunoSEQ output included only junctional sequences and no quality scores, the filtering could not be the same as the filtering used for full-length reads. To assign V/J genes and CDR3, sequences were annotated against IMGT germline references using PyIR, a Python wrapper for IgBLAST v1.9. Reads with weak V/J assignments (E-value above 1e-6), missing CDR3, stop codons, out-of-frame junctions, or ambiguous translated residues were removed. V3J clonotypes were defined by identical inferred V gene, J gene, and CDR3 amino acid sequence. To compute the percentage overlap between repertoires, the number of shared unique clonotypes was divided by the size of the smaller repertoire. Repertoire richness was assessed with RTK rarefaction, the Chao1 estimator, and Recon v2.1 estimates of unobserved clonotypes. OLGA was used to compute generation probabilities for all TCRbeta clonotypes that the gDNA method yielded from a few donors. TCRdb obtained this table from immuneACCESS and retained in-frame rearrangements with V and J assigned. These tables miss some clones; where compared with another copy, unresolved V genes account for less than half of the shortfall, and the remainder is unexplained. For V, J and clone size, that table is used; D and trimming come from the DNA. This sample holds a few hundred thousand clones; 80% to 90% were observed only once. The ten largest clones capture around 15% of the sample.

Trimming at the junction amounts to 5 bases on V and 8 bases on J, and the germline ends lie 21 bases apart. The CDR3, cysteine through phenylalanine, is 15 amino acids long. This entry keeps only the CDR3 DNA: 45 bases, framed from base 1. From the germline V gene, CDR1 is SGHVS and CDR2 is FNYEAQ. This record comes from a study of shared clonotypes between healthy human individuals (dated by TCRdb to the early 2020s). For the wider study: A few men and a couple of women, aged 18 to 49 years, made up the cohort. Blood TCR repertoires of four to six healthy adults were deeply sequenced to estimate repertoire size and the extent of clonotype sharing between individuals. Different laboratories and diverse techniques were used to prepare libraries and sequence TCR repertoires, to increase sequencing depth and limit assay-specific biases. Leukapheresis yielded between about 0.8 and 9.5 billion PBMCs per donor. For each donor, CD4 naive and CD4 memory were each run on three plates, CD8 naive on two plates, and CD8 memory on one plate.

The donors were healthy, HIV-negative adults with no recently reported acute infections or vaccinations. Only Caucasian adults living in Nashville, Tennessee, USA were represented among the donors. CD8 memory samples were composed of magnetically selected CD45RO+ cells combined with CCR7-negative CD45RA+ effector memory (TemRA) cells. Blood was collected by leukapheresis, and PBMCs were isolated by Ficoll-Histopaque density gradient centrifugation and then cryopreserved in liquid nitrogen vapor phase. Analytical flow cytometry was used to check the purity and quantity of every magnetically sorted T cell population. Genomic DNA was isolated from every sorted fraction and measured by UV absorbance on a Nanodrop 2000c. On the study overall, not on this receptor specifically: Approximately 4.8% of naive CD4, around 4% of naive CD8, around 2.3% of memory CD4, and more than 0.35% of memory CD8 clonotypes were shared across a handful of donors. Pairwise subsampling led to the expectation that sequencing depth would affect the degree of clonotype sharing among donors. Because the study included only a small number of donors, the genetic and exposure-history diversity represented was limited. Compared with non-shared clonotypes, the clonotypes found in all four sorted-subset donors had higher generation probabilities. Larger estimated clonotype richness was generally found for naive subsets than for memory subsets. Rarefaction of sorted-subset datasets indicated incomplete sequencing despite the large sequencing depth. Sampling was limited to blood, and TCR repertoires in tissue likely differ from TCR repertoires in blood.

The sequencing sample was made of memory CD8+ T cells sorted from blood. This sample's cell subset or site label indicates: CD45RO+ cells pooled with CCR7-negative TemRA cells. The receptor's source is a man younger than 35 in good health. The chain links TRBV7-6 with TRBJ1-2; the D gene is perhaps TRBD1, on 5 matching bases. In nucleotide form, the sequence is TGTGCCAGCAGCCCAGATAAAGGTGGGACCTGGGGCTACACCTTC. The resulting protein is CASSPDKGGTWGYTF.